Below, 19 T cell receptor beta chains from the same sample are listed, as sequenced in a study of T-cell memory formation after mild COVID-19. TCRdb fed the 5' RACE reads into MiXCR, producing one record per CDR3 protein. The sample yields 200,000 to 250,000 distinct CDR3 sequences, around 8.8% seen once. Sequenced input: PBMCs or a T cell subset sorted from them (not recorded which). The receptor set was obtained from a man aged 18 to 35 who had mild COVID-19 (a few samples of this study predate the infection). Cell type and time point are not known.

This clonotype was counted a few times. The chain links TRBV5-1 to TRBJ2-7; D gene unclear. Trimming removed 0 bases at V and 6 bases at J, with 16 bases between. This CDR3 has 15 residues. Per germline, CDR1 SGHRS and CDR2 YFSETQ. The CDR3 DNA reads TGCGCCAGCAGCTTGGGGTCCGGCCCGGGCTCCGAGCAGTACGTC. Amino acids: CASSLGSGPGSEQYV.

This sequence joins TRBV9 and TRBJ2-5; TRBD1 matches 9 bases. The CDR3 has 15 amino acids. CDR1 and CDR2 (germline): SGDLS, YYNGEE. The trim removed 3 bases at V and 3 bases at J, leaving 6 bases unmatched. The chain's CDR3 is CASSARGDREETQYF. The CDR3 nucleotides read TGTGCCAGCAGCGCCCGCGGGGACAGGGAAGAGACCCAGTACTTC.

This clonotype occurred many times. The V call is TRBV7-6, the J call TRBJ2-5; D ambiguous. The V gene's germline CDR1 is SGHVS and CDR2 FNYEAQ. Trimming removed 5 bases from V and 4 bases from J, with 5 bases in between. The CDR3 extends over 11 amino acids. For the CDR3, the DNA is TGTGCCAGCAGCACCGGAGAGACCCAGTACTTC. Its protein is CASSTGETQYF.

This clonotype was found a few times. CDR3 sequence: CASSIDGSPLHF. The DNA of the CDR3 is TGTGCCAGTAGTATTGACGGCAGTCCGCTGCATTTT. The genes are TRBV19 and TRBJ1-5; D ambiguous. CDR1 is LNHDA and CDR2 is SQIVND in the germline V gene (reference sequence). Trimming left V 3 bases short and J 15 bases short, with 15 bases between. The CDR3 runs 12 residues.

This clonotype has a handful of counts. The chain combines TRBV20-1 with TRBJ1-1, with D unresolved. Looked up from germline, CDR1 is DFQATT and CDR2 is SNEGSKA (reference sequence). This CDR3 is 13 amino acids long. Trimming cost V 2 bases and J 0 bases, with 7 bases left between them. The CDR3 nucleotides are TGCAGTGCTAGACCCAGGATGAACACTGAAGCTTTCTTT. Its protein product is CSARPRMNTEAFF.

The chain employs TRBV5-5 and TRBJ2-7; D is tentatively TRBD1 or TRBD2 (5 bases each). The CDR3 loop spans 18 amino acids. Trimming removed 0 bases from V and 2 bases from J, with 21 bases in between. Germline CDR1 and CDR2: SGHKS and YYEKEE (reference sequence). For the CDR3, the DNA is TGTGCCAGCAGCTTGGTGGTTATATCCGGGACGCCGACCTACGAGCAGTACTTC. Translation gives CASSLVVISGTPTYEQYF.

The chain combines TRBV14 with TRBJ2-5; D remains ambiguous. The CDR3 is made up of 11 amino acids. The V gene's germline CDR1 is SGHDN and CDR2 FVKESK. The germline V and J ends were trimmed by 2 bases and 5 bases, with 3 bases remaining between them. In DNA form, the CDR3 reads TGTGCCAGCAGCCAAACGGAGACCCAGTACTTC. It is translated as CASSQTETQYF.

In its sample, this clonotype was seen many times. The chain recombines TRBV7-8 with TRBJ2-2; 9 nucleotides match TRBD2. With V trimmed by 3 bases and J by 4 bases, 3 bases remained unmatched. Germline V lookup: CDR1 SGHVS, CDR2 FQNEAQ. The CDR3 is made up of 15 amino acids. CDR3 sequence: CASSFPLAGTGELFF. DNA for the CDR3: TGTGCCAGCAGCTTTCCACTAGCGGGCACCGGGGAGCTGTTTTTT.

The chain is built from TRBV2 and TRBJ1-2, with TRBD1 matching 8 bases. This CDR3 contains 15 residues. CDR1 and CDR2 (germline): SNHLY, FYNNEI. With 1 base clipped from V and 4 bases from J, the junction kept 5 bases outside the gene matches. The chain's CDR3 is CASSEGGRGPYGYTF. In DNA, the CDR3 is TGTGCCAGCAGTGAAGGGGGCAGGGGGCCCTATGGCTACACCTTC.

This clonotype was detected many times. The V call is TRBV12-3 or TRBV12-4, the J call TRBJ2-3, with TRBD2 as a possible D gene (5 bases). V gave up 3 bases and J gave up 4 bases, with 5 bases separating them. This CDR3 has 12 residues. Written as DNA, the CDR3 is TGTGCCAGCAGTTTTAGCGCAGATACGCAGTATTTT. Amino acids: CASSFSADTQYF.

On this clonotype itself: Its ends do not fully match the called genes, so a read error is possible. The chain employs TRBV27 and TRBJ2-6; D remains unclear. This CDR3 spans 15 amino acids. Germline V gives CDR1 MNHEY, CDR2 SMNVEV (reference sequence). CDR3 residues: CTSSQDISGANVLTF. The CDR3 nucleotides read TGCACCAGCAGTCAAGACATTTCTGGGGCCAACGTCCTGACTTTC.

The chain recombines TRBV7-7 with TRBJ1-5; D remains unclear. CDR1 and CDR2 (germline): SSHAT, FNYEAQ (reference sequence). There are 13 residues in the CDR3. V was cut by 6 bases and J by 9 bases, with 15 bases left in between. The DNA for the CDR3 is TGTGCCAGCAGTCAAGGGATAAGCGGGCCCCAGCATTTT. It codes for CASSQGISGPQHF.

This chain connects TRBV10-3 to TRBJ2-7; a possible D gene is TRBD1 (5 bases). The CDR3 sequence is 15 residues long. V gave up 0 bases and J gave up 9 bases, with 18 bases separating them. Germline CDR1 ENHRY, CDR2 SYGVKD. CDR3 amino acids: CAISESWEGAARQYF. The CDR3 coding sequence is TGTGCCATCAGTGAGTCATGGGAAGGGGCAGCTCGGCAGTACTTC.

This chain connects TRBV27 to TRBJ1-2, with 7 positions matching TRBD1. Germline loops: CDR1 MNHEY, CDR2 SMNVEV (reference sequence). The CDR3 is made up of 15 amino acids. The J segment lost 5 bases and the V segment lost 2 bases, leaving 8 bases of the junction unmatched. The CDR3 DNA reads TGTGCCAGCAGTTTAACCCTCGGGACAGCTTATGGCTACACCTTC. Its translation is CASSLTLGTAYGYTF.

This clonotype came up many times. V is TRBV5-6 and J is TRBJ2-5, with D possibly TRBD1 on 6 matching bases. The V end lost 2 bases, the J end lost 4 bases, and 12 bases lay between the germline ends. Germline lookup yields CDR1 SGHDT and CDR2 YYEEEE. The CDR3 is made up of 14 amino acids. CDR3 coding DNA: TGTGCCAGCAGCTTCAAACAGGGCGGAGAGACCCAGTACTTC. It encodes CASSFKQGGETQYF.

The CDR3 region has the DNA TGTGCCAGCAAAAGGACAGGGTGGACTGAAGCTTTCTTT. Its protein is CASKRTGWTEAFF. The J gene is TRBJ1-1, the V gene TRBV12-3 or TRBV12-4; 8 nucleotides line up with TRBD1. There are 13 residues in the CDR3. Losses at the gene ends were 7 bases for V and 5 bases for J; bases not matched to a gene: 6.

This clonotype was detected many times. This chain connects TRBV7-9 to TRBJ2-3; 9 bases line up with TRBD1. Germline CDR1 reads SEHNR; CDR2 reads FQNEAQ (reference sequence). The V and J ends lost 4 bases and 3 bases, in that order; junction bases with no gene match: 17. This CDR3 has 19 residues. CDR3 nucleotide sequence: TGTGCCAGCAGCTCCCGTATAATTAGGACAGGGGAGGGTACAGATACGCAGTATTTT. Its protein product is CASSSRIIRTGEGTDTQYF. Full variable domain (remainder filled in from reference TRBV7-9 and TRBJ2-3): DTGVSQNPRHKITKRGQNVTFRCDPISEHNRLYWYRQTLGQGPEFLTYFQNEAQLEKSRLLSDRFSAERPKGSFSTLEIQRTEQGDSAMYLCASSSRIIRTGEGTDTQYFGPGTRLTVL.

There are a few counts of this clonotype. V usage is TRBV5-4 and J usage is TRBJ2-2; a weak D match, TRBD2 (5 bases). V shed 7 bases and J shed 2 bases, with 12 bases lying between them. The germline gives CDR1 SGHNT, CDR2 YYREEE (reference sequence). CDR3 size: 14 residues. CDR3 sequence (DNA): TGTGCCAGCGAACGGGGTGGAAACACCGGGGAGCTGTTTTTT. As protein: CASERGGNTGELFF.

The chain is built from TRBV7-2 and TRBJ2-1; D remains ambiguous. The V end was cut by 6 bases, the J end by 12 bases, with 15 bases between. Germline V gene data show CDR1 as SGHTA and CDR2 as FQGNSA. This CDR3 region has 12 residues. CDR3 sequence (DNA): TGTGCCAGCAGTTCAAGCCTCAGTAGGCAGTTCTTC. It translates to CASSSSLSRQFF.